A single sample gave rise to the 8 T cell receptor beta chains below, sequenced in a study of control samples from healthy donors and cancer patients. The protocol was immunoSEQ multiplex PCR, while the TCRdb copy is restricted to in-frame clones and leaves out a portion. The sample holds around 57,000 clones, approximately 89% seen once. Sequences were obtained from PBMCs. The receptors derive from a man aged 25 to 45 with colorectal cancer.

This chain joins TRBV5-4 and TRBJ1-1; D uncertain. V lost 0 bases and J lost 0, with 9 bases in between. CDR1 is SGHNT and CDR2 is YYREEE in the germline V gene (reference sequence). The CDR3 consists of 15 residues. The CDR3 region has the DNA TGTGCCAGCAGCTTGGGACCGGCCTTGAACACTGAAGCTTTCTTT. Protein sequence: CASSLGPALNTEAFF.

The chain recombines TRBV5-4 with TRBJ2-3; a possible D gene is TRBD1 (6 bases). The germline V gene has CDR1 SGHNT and CDR2 YYREEE (reference sequence). The CDR3 has 16 amino acids. V lost 7 bases, J lost 4 bases, and 22 bases lay in between. Here the CDR3 DNA reads TGTGCCAGCTCAAGGGGGTCTCTTGATATAGCAGATACGCAGTATTTT. It specifies CASSRGSLDIADTQYF.

The chain recombines TRBV4-2 with TRBJ1-2; no reliable D call. With 1 base removed from V and 8 bases from J, the gap between germline ends came to 8 bases. CDR1 LGHNA and CDR2 YNFKEQ come from the germline V gene. The CDR3 sequence is 12 residues long. The CDR3 sequence is CASSQVLGGYTF. The DNA of the CDR3 is TGTGCCAGCAGCCAAGTGCTGGGCGGCTACACCTTC.

This clone showed up just once. This chain links TRBV3-1 (or the pseudogene TRBV3-2) with TRBJ1-2; D may be TRBD1 (6 bases). There are 15 residues in the CDR3. The germline CDR1 and CDR2 sequences are LGHDT and YNNKEL (reference sequence). V was trimmed by 1 base and J by 6 bases, leaving 15 bases between them. The CDR3 bases are TGTGCCAGCAGCCAAGTAGGAGGCAGGGGCCATGGCTACACCTTC. Amino acids: CASSQVGGRGHGYTF.

J is TRBJ1-6 and V is TRBV3-1 (or the pseudogene TRBV3-2); D not certain. This CDR3 is built from 13 residues. In germline, CDR1 is LGHDT, CDR2 YNNKEL (reference sequence). V was pared by 1 base and J by 7 bases, with 5 bases between. The CDR3 protein is CASSQVTNSPLHF. CDR3 DNA sequence: TGTGCCAGCAGCCAAGTTACGAATTCACCCCTCCACTTT.

V usage is TRBV7-9 and J usage is TRBJ2-1; TRBD1 matches at 10 bases. J lost 4 bases, V lost 4 bases, and 10 bases had no gene match. CDR1 and CDR2 from the germline V gene are SEHNR and FQNEAQ (reference sequence). There are 17 residues in the CDR3. The CDR3 is CASSSPVDRGGYNEQFF. CDR3 in DNA: TGTGCCAGCAGCTCCCCTGTGGACAGGGGGGGATACAATGAGCAGTTCTTC.

This clone has only one observation. J is TRBJ2-5 and V is TRBV7-9, with 9 bases fitting TRBD1. The germline V gene encodes CDR1 SEHNR and CDR2 FQNEAQ (reference sequence). The CDR3 consists of 14 residues. J gave up 2 bases and V 5 bases, and 3 bases lay outside the gene matches. CDR3: CASSPDRGQETQYF. In DNA form, the CDR3 reads TGTGCCAGCAGCCCAGACAGGGGGCAAGAGACCCAGTACTTC.

The gene calls are TRBV4-3 and TRBJ1-4; 8 positions match TRBD1. The CDR3 loop spans 17 amino acids. Germline-derived CDR1 and CDR2 are LGHNA and YSLEER. V dropped 0 bases and J dropped 6; count of bases not matched to a gene: 9. As DNA, the CDR3 is TGCGCCAGCAGCCAAGATCCTGGGGCAGGGGGCGATGAAAAACTGTTTTTT. Protein: CASSQDPGAGGDEKLFF.